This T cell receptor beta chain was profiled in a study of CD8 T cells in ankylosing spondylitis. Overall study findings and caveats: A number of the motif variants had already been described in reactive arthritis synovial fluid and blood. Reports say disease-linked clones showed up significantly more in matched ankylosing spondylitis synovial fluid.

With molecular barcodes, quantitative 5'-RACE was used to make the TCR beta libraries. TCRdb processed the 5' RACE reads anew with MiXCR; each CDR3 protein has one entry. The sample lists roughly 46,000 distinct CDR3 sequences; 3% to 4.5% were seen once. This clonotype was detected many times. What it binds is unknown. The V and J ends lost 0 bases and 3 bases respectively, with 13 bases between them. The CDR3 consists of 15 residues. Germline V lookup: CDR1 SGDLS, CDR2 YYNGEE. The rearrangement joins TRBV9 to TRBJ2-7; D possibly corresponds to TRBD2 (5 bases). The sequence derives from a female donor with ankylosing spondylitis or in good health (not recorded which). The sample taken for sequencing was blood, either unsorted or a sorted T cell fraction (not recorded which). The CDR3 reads CASSVAVSGIYEQYF. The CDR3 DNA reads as TGTGCCAGCAGCGTAGCCGTCTCGGGGATCTACGAGCAGTACTTC.